This is a list of T cell receptor beta chains from one sample in a study of blood T cell repertoires in COVID-19. The assay was immunoSEQ multiplex PCR, and TCRdb's table has in-frame clones only and misses some. The table includes about 82,000 clones, around 89% detected once. The source material was PBMCs or T cells enriched from blood (not recorded which). The receptors here all came from a woman in her forties or fifties with acute COVID-19. Each CDR3 is given with its conserved first and last residue. The D gene is left open where the match is weak. The size field is filled for only some rows; it gives once, few, many or a size class.

clone_size | j_call | d_call | v_call | cdr3_aa | cdr3_nt
- | TRBJ2-3 | TRBD2 | TRBV19 | CASTTSVSTDTQYF | TGTGCCAGTACCACTAGCGTGAGCACAGATACGCAGTATTTT
- | TRBJ1-5 | - | TRBV7-9 | CASSGPHPLAGNSNQPQHF | TGTGCCAGCAGTGGACCCCACCCCCTCGCGGGAAATAGCAATCAGCCCCAGCATTTT
- | TRBJ2-7 | TRBD1 | TRBV30 | CAWSTGTGAYEQYF | TGTGCCTGGAGTACCGGGACAGGGGCCTACGAGCAGTACTTC
once | TRBJ2-2 | TRBD2 | TRBV7-7 | CASSLTVSGTGELFF | TGTGCTAGCAGCTTAACCGTTAGCGGGACCGGGGAGCTGTTTTTT
once | TRBJ1-1 | - | TRBV21-1 | CASTKGRTGTHTEAFF | TGTGCCAGCACCAAGGGGAGGACAGGGACGCACACTGAAGCTTTCTTT
- | TRBJ1-6 | - | TRBV7-2 | CASSPRSLSYNSPLHF | TGTGCCAGCAGCCCCAGGTCCCTCTCCTATAATTCACCCCTCCACTTT
- | TRBJ2-2 | - | TRBV2 | CASSLDRTNTGELFF | TGTGCCAGCAGTCTCGACAGGACGAACACCGGGGAGCTGTTTTTT
few | TRBJ2-7 | TRBD1 | TRBV7-6 | CASSVGTGFTYEQYF | TGTGCCAGCAGCGTAGGGACAGGCTTTACCTACGAGCAGTACTTC
- | TRBJ2-1 | TRBD2 | TRBV6-5 | CASSQTSGPGDEQFF | TGTGCCAGCAGTCAGACTAGCGGACCTGGGGATGAGCAGTTCTTC
once | TRBJ2-7 | TRBD2 | TRBV7-6 | CASAGTSGSYEQYF | TGTGCCAGCGCCGGGACTAGCGGATCCTACGAGCAGTACTTC
- | TRBJ2-6 | - | TRBV3-1/TRBV3-2 | CASSQDHSGANVLTF | TGTGCCAGCAGCCAAGATCACTCTGGGGCCAACGTCCTGACTTTC
once | TRBJ1-1 | - | TRBV11-3 | CASSLDGAGAGRDTEAFF | TGTGCCAGCAGCTTAGATGGAGCCGGAGCGGGGCGGGACACTGAAGCTTTCTTT
- | TRBJ1-1 | TRBD1 | TRBV5-1 | CASSGQGSHTEAFF | TGCGCCAGCAGCGGACAGGGCTCACACACTGAAGCTTTCTTT
- | TRBJ1-4 | - | TRBV3-1/TRBV3-2 | CASSQDFPGVRTNEKLFF | TGTGCCAGCAGCCAAGACTTTCCCGGCGTGCGGACTAATGAAAAACTGTTTTTT
once | TRBJ2-7 | TRBD1 | TRBV12-5 | CASGPDRSYEQYF | TGTGCTAGTGGCCCGGACAGGTCCTACGAGCAGTACTTC
once | TRBJ1-3 | - | TRBV14 | CASSQQTGSGNTIYF | TGTGCCAGCAGCCAACAGACAGGCTCTGGAAACACCATATATTTT
once | TRBJ2-7 | TRBD1 | TRBV9 | CASSEGDRGRGLYYEQYF | TGTGCCAGCAGCGAAGGGGACAGGGGGCGCGGGCTTTACTACGAGCAGTACTTC
- | TRBJ1-2 | - | TRBV9 | CASSLDYGSAEGYTF | TGTGCCAGCAGCCTCGATTATGGGTCCGCGGAGGGCTACACCTTC
- | TRBJ1-4 | - | TRBV3-1/TRBV3-2 | CASSHYGERRNEKLFF | TGTGCCAGCAGCCATTACGGGGAGAGGAGAAATGAAAAACTGTTTTTT
- | TRBJ2-5 | - | TRBV6-5 | CASSPPGVRETQYF | TGTGCCAGCAGTCCACCGGGGGTTAGAGAGACCCAGTACTTC
- | TRBJ1-5 | - | TRBV19 | CASSAGTSNQPQHF | TGTGCCAGTAGTGCAGGAACTAGCAATCAGCCCCAGCATTTT
- | TRBJ2-7 | TRBD2 | TRBV29-1 | CSVEVAGATYEQYF | TGCAGCGTTGAGGTTGCGGGAGCGACCTACGAGCAGTACTTC
- | TRBJ1-6 | TRBD1 | TRBV11-2 | CASSSGTVSTPLHF | TGTGCCAGCAGCTCTGGGACAGTCTCGACACCCCTCCACTTT
- | TRBJ1-1 | - | TRBV6-5 | CASSYEGYQDTEAFF | TGTGCCAGCAGTTACGAAGGATATCAGGACACTGAAGCTTTCTTT
- | TRBJ1-1 | - | TRBV6-5 | CASSRSGGEAFF | TGTGCCAGCAGCCGGTCCGGGGGTGAAGCTTTCTTT
- | TRBJ1-4 | TRBD1 | TRBV16 | CASSPRDRANEKLFF | TGTGCCAGCAGCCCACGGGACAGGGCAAATGAAAAACTGTTTTTT
- | TRBJ1-3 | - | TRBV7-2 | CASSPRSGGTGNTIYF | TGTGCCAGCAGCCCGCGATCTGGGGGGACGGGAAACACCATATATTTT
- | TRBJ2-7 | - | TRBV19 | CASSIGGSYEQYF | TGTGCCAGTAGTATAGGCGGATCCTACGAGCAGTACTTC
- | TRBJ2-1 | TRBD2 | TRBV23-1 | CASSQSRGLAGGNEQFF | TGCGCCAGCAGTCAATCGAGAGGGCTAGCGGGAGGCAATGAGCAGTTCTTC
few | TRBJ2-6 | - | TRBV27 | CASSLTTGASGANVLTF | TGTGCCAGCAGTTTAACGACAGGAGCCTCTGGGGCCAACGTCCTGACTTTC
once | TRBJ2-4 | - | TRBV18 | CASSLLLDRVVKNIQYF | TGTGCCAGCTCACTGCTACTAGATCGGGTAGTCAAAAACATTCAGTACTTC
- | TRBJ2-5 | - | TRBV5-5 | CASSFAGLPQETQYF | TGTGCCAGCAGCTTCGCAGGGTTGCCTCAAGAGACCCAGTACTTC
- | TRBJ2-1 | - | TRBV27 | CASSSGGSYNEQFF | TGTGCCAGCAGTTCAGGGGGGTCCTACAATGAGCAGTTCTTC
- | TRBJ1-1 | TRBD1 | TRBV6-5 | CASNRGPNTEAFF | TGTGCCAGCAACAGGGGGCCGAACACTGAAGCTTTCTTT
- | TRBJ1-1 | TRBD1 | TRBV18 | CASSPPLTGMNTEAFF | TGTGCCAGCTCACCGCCCCTGACAGGGATGAACACTGAAGCTTTCTTT
- | TRBJ1-6 | - | TRBV27 | CASSLWGDNSPLHF | TGTGCCAGCAGTTTATGGGGGGATAATTCACCCCTCCACTTT
- | TRBJ2-7 | TRBD2 | TRBV27 | CASRVRGYSSGSYEQYF | TGTGCCAGCCGCGTCAGGGGGTACTCTAGCGGGAGTTACGAGCAGTACTTC
- | TRBJ2-7 | - | TRBV7-2 | CASSATTGAYEQYF | TGTGCCAGCAGCGCGACGACGGGGGCCTACGAGCAGTACTTC
once | TRBJ2-2 | TRBD1 | TRBV18 | CASSPNRGANTGELFF | TGTGCCAGCTCACCAAACAGGGGGGCGAACACCGGGGAGCTGTTTTTT
- | TRBJ1-1 | - | TRBV3-1/TRBV3-2 | CASSQASVEAFF | TGTGCCAGCAGCCAAGCGAGTGTTGAAGCTTTCTTT
- | TRBJ1-2 | TRBD1 | TRBV29-1 | CSGTGGAVGYTF | TGCAGCGGGACAGGGGGCGCGGTTGGCTACACCTTC
- | TRBJ1-5 | - | TRBV6-2/TRBV6-3 | CASSYSSVGEGDQPQHF | TGTGCCAGCAGTTACTCGAGTGTGGGGGAGGGGGATCAGCCCCAGCATTTT
few | TRBJ2-1 | TRBD2 | TRBV20-1 | CSASTSGRAMEQFF | TGCAGTGCTAGTACTAGCGGGAGGGCCATGGAGCAGTTCTTC
- | TRBJ1-1 | TRBD1 | TRBV7-8 | CASSSSGGWNTEAFF | TGTGCCAGCAGCTCCTCAGGGGGCTGGAACACTGAAGCTTTCTTT
- | TRBJ1-2 | TRBD1 | TRBV5-8 | CASSQTGMRYGYTF | TGTGCCAGCAGCCAGACAGGGATGAGGTATGGCTACACCTTC
few | TRBJ2-5 | TRBD1 | TRBV5-1 | CASLGQGVEKAQETQYF | TGCGCCAGCTTAGGACAGGGGGTGGAGAAGGCTCAAGAGACCCAGTACTTC
- | TRBJ1-1 | - | TRBV25-1 | CASRGGRMNPFF | TGTGCCAGCAGGGGGGGACGGATGAACCCTTTCTTT
- | TRBJ2-1 | TRBD2 | TRBV19 | CASTSQAGGGDEQFF | TGTGCCAGTACTTCTCAAGCGGGAGGTGGGGATGAGCAGTTCTTC
- | TRBJ2-3 | TRBD2 | TRBV6-1 | CASSATSGRGTDTQYF | TGTGCCAGCAGTGCCACTAGCGGGAGAGGCACAGATACGCAGTATTTT
- | TRBJ2-1 | - | TRBV11-2 | CASSSSWYEQFF | TGTGCCAGCAGCTCCAGTTGGTATGAGCAGTTCTTC
- | TRBJ2-2 | TRBD2 | TRBV6-5 | CASWGGGGSGELFF | TGTGCCAGCTGGGGCGGGGGAGGCTCCGGGGAGCTGTTTTTT
- | TRBJ1-6 | - | TRBV20-1 | CSASSRNNSPLHF | TGCAGTGCTAGTTCCAGGAACAATTCACCCCTCCACTTT
- | TRBJ1-2 | TRBD1 | TRBV7-8 | CASSLAPQGARGYTF | TGTGCCAGCAGCTTAGCGCCTCAGGGGGCGCGGGGCTACACCTTC
- | TRBJ1-2 | - | TRBV19 | CASSRDISNYGYTF | TGTGCCAGTAGCAGGGACATCTCTAACTATGGCTACACCTTC
- | TRBJ1-2 | - | TRBV2 | CAVGGGYTF | TGTGCCGTAGGGGGTGGCTACACCTTC
- | TRBJ1-4 | - | TRBV5-6 | CASSLTGINEKLFF | TGTGCCAGCAGCTTGACAGGGATTAATGAAAAACTGTTTTTT
- | TRBJ2-7 | TRBD1 | TRBV27 | CASTLPRRGGAAEQYF | TGTGCCAGCACCCTTCCCCGGAGAGGGGGCGCCGCCGAGCAGTACTTC
- | TRBJ1-5 | - | TRBV5-1 | CASSHAVVYQPQHF | TGCGCCAGCAGCCATGCTGTAGTTTATCAGCCCCAGCATTTT
- | TRBJ2-5 | - | TRBV24-1 | CATSAGVMETQYF | TGTGCCACCAGTGCCGGGGTTATGGAGACCCAGTACTTC
- | TRBJ1-5 | - | TRBV21-1 | CASSKAGVRGEGEQPQHF | TGTGCCAGCAGCAAAGCTGGGGTCAGGGGGGAAGGCGAACAGCCCCAGCATTTT